This entry concerns a single TCR beta chain. The target antigen is unknown. Here immunoSEQ multiplex PCR was the method, and the copy in TCRdb shows in-frame clones only, minus some. Seen here are about 2.4 million clones, under 95% observed once, and the top ten hold approximately 0.36%. The sample comes from a study of shared clonotypes between healthy human individuals. Study-wide results and caveats: Apart from blood, nothing was sampled; tissue repertoires likely differ.

CDR1 is SGHTA and CDR2 is FQGNSA in the germline V gene. The CDR3 runs to 14 residues. Naive CD4+ cells were CD45RA-selected; the remaining cells were memory. The clonotype comes from a man aged 18 to 29 in good health. Some clones in this sample may be carry-over from other donors' samples. This sequence joins TRBV7-2 and TRBJ2-5, with a possible D match to TRBD1 (6 bases). The J call may be faulty, since TRBJ2-7 better matches the DNA end. The sequencing input was naive CD4+ T cells from PBMCs. Subset indicated: CD45RA+ positively selected. The chain's CDR3 is CASSSQQGFYEQYF. The CDR3 DNA follows: TGTGCCAGCAGCTCTCAACAGGGATTCTACGAGCAGTACTTC.